This T cell receptor beta chain appears in the sequencing data of a study of T cell changes during pregnancy in multiple sclerosis (dated by TCRdb to the late 2010s). For context, the study as a whole: The study looked at changes in the T cell repertoire across pregnancy in women with multiple sclerosis.

About this clone: The antigen it binds to is not known. No qualities accompany the bases; no much larger clone lies one base away.

Library generation was performed with the immunoSEQ multiplex PCR assay. The source is immuneACCESS, and TCRdb retained only in-frame sequences with V and J called. Part of the clones is not carried over; for the studies checked, unresolved V genes explain less than half of this, and the remainder is unexplained. The sample has fewer than 65,000 clones on record, 91% of them singletons. The ten largest clones take up over 1% of the sample. V sheds 0 bases and J sheds 0 bases, leaving 7 bases between their ends. CDR1 and CDR2, per the germline V gene, are SGDLS and YYNGEE. The CDR3 spans 15 residues, from the cysteine through the phenylalanine. The DNA shown is the 45-base CDR3, in frame from base 1.

The source is a female donor in good health, enrolled as a control in a pregnancy study. The sequenced sample was peripheral blood, obtained after pregnancy. The sequence joins TRBV9 to TRBJ1-3; the D gene is not confidently resolved. The bases read TGTGCCAGCAGCGTAGACGGGATCTCTGGAAACACCATATATTTT. Translation gives CASSVDGISGNTIYF.